Listed here are 18 T cell receptor beta chains from one sample, sequenced in a study of shared clonotypes between healthy human individuals. Generated by immunoSEQ multiplex PCR, the TCRdb table keeps only in-frame clones and is missing some. The sample holds about 2.3 million clones, just over 90% seen once. The sequenced sample consisted of naive CD4+ T cells from PBMCs. Subset denoted: CD45RA+ positively selected. The receptors here all came from a man between 18 and 35 years old in good health. Some clones in this sample may be carry-over from other donors' samples.

J is TRBJ2-7 and V is TRBV7-3, with 9 bases lining up with TRBD1. With V trimmed by 4 bases and J by 6 bases, 10 bases remained unmatched. CDR1 and CDR2 from the germline V gene are SGHTA and FQGTGA. The CDR3 consists of 15 residues. CDR3 region: CASSSTGQGSGEQYF. DNA for the CDR3: TGTGCCAGCAGCTCTACTGGACAGGGGTCGGGCGAGCAGTACTTC.

The V and J genes are TRBV27 and TRBJ1-5; D is unclear. Trimming removed 6 bases from V and 4 bases from J, with 10 bases in between. Looked up from germline, CDR1 is MNHEY and CDR2 is SMNVEV (reference sequence). The CDR3 sequence is 13 residues long. The CDR3 DNA sequence: TGTGCCAGCAGAAGGACGGCAAATCAGCCCCAGCATTTT. Amino acids: CASRRTANQPQHF.

This clone was picked up a small number of times. The chain joins TRBV29-1 to TRBJ1-1, with D perhaps TRBD1 (5 bases). CDR1 is SQVTM and CDR2 is ANQGSEA in the germline V gene. The V end was cut by 5 bases, the J end by 0 bases, with 10 bases between. This CDR3 contains 13 residues. In DNA, the CDR3 is TGCAGCGTTATGACAGCATTGAACACTGAAGCTTTCTTT. Translating it yields CSVMTALNTEAFF.

The chain combines TRBV7-6 with TRBJ2-1; D may match TRBD1 or TRBD2 (5 bases each). Trimming pared 5 bases from V and 10 bases from J, leaving 15 bases between. The CDR3 sequence is 13 residues long. Germline V gene sequence: CDR1 SGHVS, CDR2 FNYEAQ. Here the CDR3 reads CASSIPGRVEQFF. DNA for the CDR3: TGTGCCAGCAGCATCCCGGGACGGGTAGAGCAGTTCTTC.

This sequence joins TRBV19 and TRBJ1-5; D perhaps matches TRBD1 (5 bases). The CDR3 spans 13 residues. V was cut by 8 bases and J by 4 bases, with 12 bases left in between. In germline, CDR1 is LNHDA, CDR2 SQIVND (reference sequence). DNA for the CDR3: TGTGCCAGTCAAGACAGACATAATCAGCCCCAGCATTTT. Translating it yields CASQDRHNQPQHF.

The chain recombines TRBV12-5 with TRBJ1-1; no clear D gene. The CDR3 loop spans 14 amino acids. Per germline, CDR1 LGHNT and CDR2 FRNRAP. V was clipped by 5 bases and J by 2 bases, with 12 bases between them. The CDR3 DNA reads TGTGCTAGTGGTCCGGGCAGACGAAACACTGAAGCTTTCTTT. Amino acid sequence: CASGPGRRNTEAFF.

The chain couples TRBV28 to TRBJ1-2; D call uncertain. CDR1 and CDR2 from the germline V gene are MDHEN and SYDVKM. This CDR3 has 13 residues. Trimming took off 4 bases at V and 3 bases at J, with 9 bases between the two ends. Written as DNA, the CDR3 is TGTGCCAGCAGTTCACTCGAACACTATGGCTACACCTTC. Encoded protein: CASSSLEHYGYTF.

The chain couples TRBV6-5 to TRBJ1-2, with D possibly being TRBD1 (5 bases). The CDR3 has 15 residues. With 3 bases removed from V and 2 bases from J, the gap between germline ends came to 13 bases. Germline V gives CDR1 MNHEY, CDR2 SVGAGI. The CDR3 bases are TGTGCCAGCAGTTATGGATTGGGGGGGAACTATGGCTACACCTTC. This encodes CASSYGLGGNYGYTF.

This clone was recorded only once. The chain recombines TRBV7-9 with TRBJ2-3, with TRBD1 identical over 12 bases. The CDR3 sequence is 15 residues long. Germline CDR1 and CDR2: SEHNR and FQNEAQ (reference sequence). Trimming took 5 bases from V and 3 from J; bases not matched to a gene: 3. The CDR3 protein is CASSPGQGATDTQYF. The CDR3 DNA sequence: TGTGCCAGCAGCCCGGGACAGGGGGCAACAGATACGCAGTATTTT.

The chain recombines TRBV4-3 with TRBJ2-7, with 8 bases fitting TRBD1. CDR3 length: 14 residues. The V segment lost 1 base and the J segment 5 bases; nucleotides outside the gene matches: 4. Per the germline V gene, CDR1 is LGHNA and CDR2 is YSLEER. The CDR3 coding sequence is TGCGCCAGCAGCCAAGCGGACAGGGTAGACGAGCAGTACTTC. The encoded protein is CASSQADRVDEQYF.

This sequence joins TRBV5-4 and TRBJ1-1; no firm D call. The CDR3 has 15 amino acids. V was shortened by 0 bases and J by 5 bases, with 14 bases between the two germline ends. CDR1 SGHNT and CDR2 YYREEE come from the germline V gene (reference sequence). As DNA, the CDR3 is TGTGCCAGCAGCTTGGTCGGGCAGTATGTAACTGAAGCTTTCTTT. The encoded protein is CASSLVGQYVTEAFF.

The rearrangement joins TRBV7-7 to TRBJ2-7, with D perhaps TRBD1 (6 bases). CDR1 is SSHAT, CDR2 FNYEAQ, per germline (reference sequence). The length of the CDR3 is 13 residues. The ends were cut back, 5 bases at V and 4 bases at J, with 12 bases in the middle. The CDR3 nucleotides read TGTGCCAGCAGCAGGGGGAGAGGGTACGAGCAGTACTTC. Translated: CASSRGRGYEQYF.

The J gene is TRBJ2-7, the V gene TRBV28; D uncertain. The germline V gene encodes CDR1 MDHEN and CDR2 SYDVKM. CDR3 length: 15 residues. The V and J ends lost 2 bases and 2 bases respectively, with 13 bases between them. As DNA, the CDR3 is TGTGCCAGCAGTTTACTGAGCGTCAGAACCTACGAGCAGTACTTC. It yields the protein CASSLLSVRTYEQYF.

The genes are TRBV5-1 and TRBJ1-2; possible D gene TRBD1, 5 bases. The CDR3 covers 14 residues. With 4 bases removed from V and 5 bases from J, the gap between germline ends came to 15 bases. Germline V CDR1 and CDR2: SGHRS, YFSETQ. CDR3 DNA sequence: TGCGCCAGCAGCCCGAGGGACGAGCGGTATGGCTACACCTTC. This sequence encodes CASSPRDERYGYTF.

This chain joins TRBV5-4 and TRBJ1-2; D is ambiguous. With 5 bases removed from V and 3 bases from J, the gap between germline ends came to 8 bases. Germline CDR1 reads SGHNT; CDR2 reads YYREEE (reference sequence). CDR3 size: 12 residues. CDR3 bases: TGTGCCAGCAGGTCGGCGGACTATGGCTACACCTTC. Encoded protein: CASRSADYGYTF.

The rearrangement joins TRBV30 to TRBJ2-3, with D hard to call. CDR1 and CDR2 (germline): GTSNPN, SVGIG (reference sequence). V shed 3 bases and J shed 12 bases, with 13 bases lying between them. This CDR3 is built from 11 residues. CDR3 amino acids: CAWRETAFQYF. The CDR3 bases are TGTGCCTGGAGGGAGACGGCGTTCCAGTATTTT. Complete variable domain (other parts from reference TRBV30 and TRBJ2-3): SQTIHQWPATLVQPVGSPLSLECTVEGTSNPNLYWYRQAAGRGLQLLFYSVGIGQISSEVPQNLSASRPQDRQFILSSKKLLLSDSGFYLCAWRETAFQYFGPGTRLTVL.

CDR3 DNA: TGTGCCAGCAGCCCCTCATGGACAGTCTATGGCTACACCTTC. This sequence encodes CASSPSWTVYGYTF. V is TRBV7-2 and J is TRBJ1-2; tentative D call: TRBD1 (6 bases). With 5 bases removed from V and 4 bases from J, the gap between germline ends came to 14 bases. Germline lookup yields CDR1 SGHTA and CDR2 FQGNSA. This CDR3 comprises 14 residues. The entire variable domain, with the rest obtained from reference TRBV7-2 and TRBJ1-2, is as follows: GAGVSQSPSNKVTEKGKDVELRCDPISGHTALYWYRQSLGQGLEFLIYFQGNSAPDKSGLPSDRFSAERTGGSVSTLTIQRTQQEDSAVYLCASSPSWTVYGYTFGSGTRLTVV.

V is TRBV5-1 and J is TRBJ1-1; D not certain. The CDR3 has 14 residues. Germline values: CDR1 SGHRS, CDR2 YFSETQ. V was shortened by 4 bases and J by 1 base, with 11 bases between the two germline ends. This chain's CDR3 is CASSPIPRNTEAFF. CDR3 bases: TGCGCCAGCAGCCCCATCCCGCGGAACACTGAAGCTTTCTTT.